These 4 T cell receptor beta chains share one sample of origin, sequenced in a study of PD-1 blockade in classical Hodgkin lymphoma. The data were produced by immunoSEQ multiplex PCR, yet TCRdb's version contains in-frame clones alone and is incomplete. The table lists 80,000 to 95,000 clones, 83% of them singletons. The sample's time point: cycle 4 day 1 (C4D1), after less than 7 weeks of nivolumab. Every patient was affected by relapse after autologous stem cell transplantation, while exposure to brentuximab vedotin was not uniform. The sequencing here drew on peripheral blood mononuclear cells (PBMCs), taken before the fourth cycle of nivolumab. These receptors were collected from a human donor with classical Hodgkin lymphoma.

The V and J genes are TRBV10-3 and TRBJ2-5; D is unresolved. Trimming stripped 0 bases from V and 3 bases from J, with 5 bases between. Per germline, CDR1 ENHRY and CDR2 SYGVKD. The CDR3 is 13 residues long. The CDR3 here is CAISESGKETQYF. CDR3 bases: TGTGCCATCAGTGAGTCGGGGAAAGAGACCCAGTACTTC.

This clone appeared a single time. The chain combines TRBV19 with TRBJ2-3, with D maybe TRBD1 (6 bases). The germline V and J ends were trimmed by 9 bases and 4 bases, with 14 bases remaining between them. Germline CDR1 is LNHDA and CDR2 is SQIVND (reference sequence). The CDR3 length is 13 residues. CDR3 sequence reads: CARQLEGADTQYF. The CDR3 nucleotides read TGTGCCAGACAGCTAGAGGGGGCAGATACGCAGTATTTT.

The chain employs TRBV10-3 and TRBJ2-5; D is perhaps TRBD1 or TRBD2 (6 bases each). V was cut by 5 bases and J by 5 bases, with 12 bases left in between. This CDR3 spans 13 amino acids. Germline CDR1 and CDR2: ENHRY and SYGVKD. The chain's CDR3 is CAISQTGGETQYF. Written as DNA, the CDR3 is TGTGCCATCAGTCAGACAGGAGGGGAGACCCAGTACTTC.

For the CDR3, the DNA is TGTGCCAGCAGCTTAGTGGGCTACAATGATGAGCAGTTCTTC. Its translation: CASSLVGYNDEQFF. The V call is TRBV7-9, the J call TRBJ2-1; D is ambiguous. Germline V gene data show CDR1 as SEHNR and CDR2 as FQNEAQ (reference sequence). This CDR3 region has 14 residues. V lost 1 base, J lost 8 bases, and 12 bases lay in between.